The 6 T cell receptor beta chains below all came from one sample that was sequenced in a study of OX40 agonist ivuxolimab in advanced cancers. TCRdb's table, derived via immunoSEQ multiplex PCR, lists solely in-frame clones and lacks some. The sample holds tens of thousands of clones; roughly 82% are singletons and the top ten take approximately 7.3%. Sequenced material: CD4+ or CD8+ T cells sorted from blood, taken in a trial of the OX40 agonist ivuxolimab. The receptors originated from an adult with an advanced solid tumor such as melanoma, head and neck, liver or kidney cancer.

The chain carries TRBV11-2 and TRBJ2-3, with D possibly matching TRBD2 (6 bases). The CDR3 spans 16 residues. V shed 5 bases and J shed 0 bases, with 15 bases lying between them. Germline V gene data show CDR1 as SGHAT and CDR2 as FQNNGV. This CDR3 is CASSPTSGSSTDTQYF. The CDR3 coding sequence is TGTGCCAGCAGCCCCACCAGCGGGTCTAGCACAGATACGCAGTATTTT.

This chain joins TRBV30 and TRBJ2-7, with TRBD1 matching over 8 bases. The CDR3 contains 13 residues. Per the germline V gene, CDR1 is GTSNPN and CDR2 is SVGIG (reference sequence). J lost 1 base, V lost 3 bases, and 2 bases had no gene match. The CDR3 DNA follows: TGTGCCTGGAGGGACAGGGATTCCTACGAGCAGTACTTC. Amino acid sequence: CAWRDRDSYEQYF. Full variable domain (rest looked up from reference TRBV30 and TRBJ2-7): SQTIHQWPATLVQPVGSPLSLECTVEGTSNPNLYWYRQAAGRGLQLLFYSVGIGQISSEVPQNLSASRPQDRQFILSSKKLLLSDSGFYLCAWRDRDSYEQYFGPGTRLTVT.

This chain joins TRBV7-2 and TRBJ2-7; tentatively, D is TRBD2 (6 bases). The CDR3 totals 14 residues. Germline CDR1 SGHTA, CDR2 FQGNSA. Between the trimmed V and J ends, which lost 2 bases and 6 bases, there was a span of 14 bases. CDR3 DNA: TGTGCCAGCAGCTTATACGAGGGAGGAGGCGAGCAGTACTTC. This encodes CASSLYEGGGEQYF.

This clone was seen once. The V and J genes are TRBV6-5 and TRBJ1-5; D uncertain. The length of the CDR3 is 13 residues. Germline V gene data show CDR1 as MNHEY and CDR2 as SVGAGI. Between the trimmed V and J ends, which lost 2 bases and 4 bases, there was a span of 6 bases. CDR3 DNA: TGTGCCAGCAGTTACGGCCGGAATCAGCCCCAGCATTTT. Its protein is CASSYGRNQPQHF.

The J gene is TRBJ1-1, the V gene TRBV29-1; D remains ambiguous. The germline V gene encodes CDR1 SQVTM and CDR2 ANQGSEA. This CDR3 contains 12 residues. Trimming shortened V by 5 bases and J by 5 bases, and 12 bases separated the two germline ends. The DNA for the CDR3 is TGCAGCGTTATGTCTGGGGTTACTGAAGCTTTCTTT. The encoded protein is CSVMSGVTEAFF.

V usage is TRBV18 and J usage is TRBJ2-5; D is possibly TRBD2 (5 bases). Germline CDR1 and CDR2: KGHSH and LQKENI. The V end was cut by 0 bases, the J end by 5 bases, with 10 bases between. The CDR3 is 14 residues long. CDR3 nucleotides: TGTGCCAGCTCACCACCAGAGGGTCTGGAGACCCAGTACTTC. It encodes CASSPPEGLETQYF. Variable domain in full (rest from reference TRBV18 and TRBJ2-5): NAGVMQNPRHLVRRRGQEARLRCSPMKGHSHVYWYRQLPEEGLKFMVYLQKENIIDESGMPKERFSAEFPKEGPSILRIQQVVRGDSAAYFCASSPPEGLETQYFGPGTRLLVL.